One and the same sample provided the 5 T cell receptor beta chains below, sequenced in a study of regulatory T cells in long-lasting Graves disease. Time point specified: persistent/refractory GD, antithyroid drugs over 5 years with positive TRAb. RNA from PBMCs was the source of the TCR library. Arm-PCR of CDR3 regions with iRepertoire HTBI primers generated TCR beta libraries. Via MiXCR, TCRdb re-called the multiplex PCR reads, giving one row per CDR3 protein. The sample has 310,000 or so distinct CDR3 sequences; around 20% are singletons. The sequencing here drew on peripheral blood mononuclear cells (PBMCs), taken when the disease was refractory, from a patient treated with antithyroid drugs. The receptors shown here come from a female donor with Graves disease.

This clonotype was seen at least ten times. V usage is TRBV2 and J usage is TRBJ2-7; TRBD2 is a possible D gene (5 bases). This CDR3 is 13 amino acids long. Trimming removed 6 bases from V and 2 bases from J, with 11 bases in between. Germline lookup yields CDR1 SNHLY and CDR2 FYNNEI. The DNA for the CDR3 is TGTGCCAGCAGGTGGGCGGAGGCCTACGAGCAGTACTTC. Translation: CASRWAEAYEQYF.

The chain couples TRBV5-1 to TRBJ2-2; D call uncertain. The CDR3 consists of 13 residues. Germline V lookup: CDR1 SGHRS, CDR2 YFSETQ. The V and J ends lost 4 bases and 5 bases respectively, with 9 bases between them. The CDR3 sequence is CASSIDGTGELFF. The CDR3 DNA sequence: TGCGCCAGCAGCATTGACGGTACCGGGGAGCTGTTTTTT.

The table lists this clonotype with a few counts. The V and J genes are TRBV25-1 and TRBJ2-6; 10 positions agree with TRBD1. The germline V gene has CDR1 MGHDK and CDR2 SYGVNS. The trim removed 4 bases at V and 0 bases at J, leaving 6 bases unmatched. The length of the CDR3 is 18 residues. The CDR3 coding sequence is TGTGCCAGCAGTGGAACCCGGGACAGGGGCTCTGGGGCCAACGTCCTGACTTTC. Encoded protein: CASSGTRDRGSGANVLTF.

This clonotype has at least ten counts. V gene TRBV28 combines with J gene TRBJ2-7; TRBD2 agrees at 7 bases. In germline, CDR1 is MDHEN, CDR2 SYDVKM. The CDR3 consists of 13 residues. Losses at the gene ends were 3 bases for V and 6 bases for J; bases not matched to a gene: 5. The CDR3 reads CASSLTSSREQYF. As DNA, the CDR3 is TGTGCCAGCAGTTTGACTAGCTCCCGCGAGCAGTACTTC.

This chain joins TRBV19 and TRBJ1-5, with D possibly being TRBD1 (5 bases). Trimming pared 8 bases from V and 2 bases from J, leaving 19 bases between. The CDR3 sequence is 16 residues long. The germline gives CDR1 LNHDA, CDR2 SQIVND (reference sequence). The CDR3 coding sequence is TGTGCCAGTGGATATCAGCTCGCGGGGGGCAATCAGCCCCAGCATTTT. Amino acids: CASGYQLAGGNQPQHF.